The entry that follows covers one T cell receptor beta chain sequence. The antigen remains undetermined. Only in-frame clones appear in the TCRdb table, and some are missing; sequencing was by immunoSEQ multiplex PCR. The sample consists of about 120,000 clones, approximately 89% of them appearing once. This record comes from a study of T cell responses to AZD1222 COVID-19 vaccine. Study conclusions and caveats: It should be noted that donors were predominantly white British and more often female, and clonal diversity was possibly underestimated. Spike-specific TCR breadth and depth both grew after two AZD1222 doses.

Germline V gene sequence: CDR1 LNHDA, CDR2 SQIVND (reference sequence). The CDR3 runs 11 residues. V was pared by 8 bases and J by 8 bases, with 5 bases of the junction left unmatched. The specimen comprised peripheral blood, sampled on day 0 of AZD1222 vaccination. This sequence originates from an adult in good health. This chain links TRBV19 with TRBJ1-1; 7 nucleotides align to TRBD1. The CDR3 DNA reads TGTGCCAGTGGGGCGGGACAGGAAGCTTTCTTT. As protein: CASGAGQEAFF.